These T cell receptor beta chains were read from a single sample in a study of Tregs in tolerant kidney transplant recipients. Generated by immunoSEQ multiplex PCR, the TCRdb table keeps only in-frame clones and is missing some. This sample has about 64,000 clones, with approximately 87% found just once. Sequenced here: CD4+ T cells from blood (PBMCs), sampled 6 months after the transplant. The receptor source for this set is a human patient who received a combined kidney and bone marrow transplant. The T cells may come from the graft donor. The CDR3 runs from the conserved cysteine through the conserved F or W. The D gene is left open where the match is weak. A row's size may be missing; if present it is once, few, many or a size class.

D	length	V	size	J	CDR3	DNA
TRBD1	15	TRBV18	.	TRBJ2-7	CASSPGQGLIYEQYF	TGTGCCAGCTCGCCAGGACAGGGGCTAATATACGAGCAGTACTTC
TRBD2	16	TRBV5-1	once	TRBJ2-1	CASSLVLAGTYNEQFF	TGCGCCAGCAGCTTGGTTCTAGCGGGGACCTACAATGAGCAGTTCTTC
.	18	TRBV21-1	.	TRBJ2-2	CASSKSTLTSVDTGELFF	TGTGCCAGCAGCAAATCAACCCTGACTAGCGTGGACACCGGGGAGCTGTTTTTT
TRBD2	15	TRBV10-3	.	TRBJ2-7	CAISGNSGRVDEQYF	TGTGCCATCAGTGGGAATAGCGGGAGAGTCGACGAGCAGTACTTC
.	17	TRBV19	.	TRBJ1-6	CASSNDVRGPRASPLHF	TGTGCCAGTAGCAATGACGTACGAGGGCCCCGGGCCTCACCCCTCCACTTT
.	15	TRBV6-1	.	TRBJ2-7	CASTRHGQNSYEQYF	TGTGCCAGCACCCGACACGGACAGAACTCCTACGAGCAGTACTTC
.	16	TRBV27	.	TRBJ1-1	CASTLKAGAGVSLAFF	TGTGCCAGCACCCTAAAGGCGGGGGCCGGGGTTAGTCTTGCTTTCTTT
.	13	TRBV7-8	.	TRBJ2-5	CASSRDSQETQYF	TGTGCCAGCAGCCGTGACAGCCAAGAGACCCAGTACTTC
TRBD2	15	TRBV25-1	.	TRBJ2-5	CASTQTSAIWETQYF	TGTGCCAGCACCCAGACTAGCGCGATTTGGGAGACCCAGTACTTC
.	16	TRBV6-1	.	TRBJ1-2	CASSEAGQGRNYGYTF	TGTGCCAGCAGTGAAGCCGGGCAGGGAAGGAACTATGGCTACACCTTC
.	15	TRBV9	.	TRBJ1-2	CASSPHRGGGYGYTF	TGTGCCAGCAGCCCCCACCGGGGTGGCGGTTATGGCTACACCTTC
TRBD2	14	TRBV10-3	few	TRBJ2-7	CAISDGGGSYEQYF	TGTGCCATCAGTGATGGGGGGGGCTCCTACGAGCAGTACTTC
TRBD1	16	TRBV6-6	.	TRBJ1-5	CASSHRGQFGYQPQHF	TGTGCCAGCAGCCACCGGGGACAGTTCGGTTATCAGCCCCAGCATTTT
.	14	TRBV6-5	.	TRBJ1-6	CASSWTVYNSPLHF	TGTGCCAGCAGCTGGACAGTTTATAATTCACCCCTCCACTTT
.	11	TRBV7-2	.	TRBJ2-7	CASSLGLEQYF	TGTGCCAGCAGCTTAGGGCTCGAGCAGTACTTC
.	16	TRBV4-1	.	TRBJ2-7	CASSAIGRRDFYEQYF	TGCGCCAGCAGCGCGATAGGGCGCAGGGACTTCTACGAGCAGTACTTC
TRBD1	15	TRBV7-3	.	TRBJ1-1	CASSLTGQGGTEAFF	TGTGCCAGCAGCTTAACGGGACAGGGGGGCACTGAAGCTTTCTTT
.	14	TRBV27	once	TRBJ2-5	CASSFVGGRETQYF	TGTGCCAGCAGTTTCGTCGGGGGGCGGGAGACCCAGTACTTC
TRBD2	16	TRBV9	.	TRBJ2-5	CASSVRGGLAKETQYF	TGTGCCAGCAGCGTAAGGGGGGGACTAGCGAAAGAGACCCAGTACTTC
TRBD1	16	TRBV5-6	.	TRBJ2-3	CASSDPTGVGTDTQYF	TGTGCCAGCAGCGACCCTACAGGGGTTGGGACAGATACGCAGTATTTT
.	15	TRBV7-6	.	TRBJ1-2	CASSPTGGVSYGYTF	TGTGCCAGCAGTCCTACGGGGGGCGTTAGCTATGGCTACACCTTC
TRBD2	16	TRBV7-2	once	TRBJ2-3	CASSFLAGGDSDTQYF	TGTGCCAGCAGCTTCCTAGCGGGAGGGGATTCAGATACGCAGTATTTT
TRBD1	15	TRBV5-1	.	TRBJ2-7	CASSLGDRVIYEQYF	TGCGCCAGCAGCTTGGGGGACAGGGTCATATACGAGCAGTACTTC
.	14	TRBV5-6	.	TRBJ2-7	CASTLIARGYEQYF	TGTGCCAGCACCCTAATTGCCAGGGGCTACGAGCAGTACTTC
TRBD1	16	TRBV9	.	TRBJ2-2	CASSVAGSGGARELFF	TGTGCCAGCAGCGTAGCCGGGTCAGGGGGCGCGCGGGAGCTGTTTTTT
.	13	TRBV7-2	.	TRBJ2-3	CASQFSGSDTQYF	TGTGCCAGCCAGTTTAGCGGATCAGATACGCAGTATTTT